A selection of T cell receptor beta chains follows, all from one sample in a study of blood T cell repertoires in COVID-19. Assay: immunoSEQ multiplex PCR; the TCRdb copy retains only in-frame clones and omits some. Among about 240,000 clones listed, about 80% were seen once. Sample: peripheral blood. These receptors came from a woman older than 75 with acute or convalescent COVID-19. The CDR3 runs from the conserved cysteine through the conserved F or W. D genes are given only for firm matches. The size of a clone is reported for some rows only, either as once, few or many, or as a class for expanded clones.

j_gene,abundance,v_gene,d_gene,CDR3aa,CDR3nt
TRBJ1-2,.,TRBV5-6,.,CASSLWQATNYGYTF,TGTGCCAGCAGCTTGTGGCAGGCAACTAACTATGGCTACACCTTC
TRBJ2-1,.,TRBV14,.,CASSQDNSRNEQFF,TGTGCCAGCAGCCAAGATAACAGCCGCAATGAGCAGTTCTTC
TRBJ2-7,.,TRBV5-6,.,CASSGPRGSSSYEQYF,TGTGCCAGCAGCGGACCTCGGGGGTCGAGCTCCTACGAGCAGTACTTC
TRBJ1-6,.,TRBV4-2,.,CASSQEVRGGSPLHF,TGTGCCAGCAGCCAAGAAGTCAGGGGCGGTTCACCCCTCCACTTT
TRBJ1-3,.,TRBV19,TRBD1,CASSTGQADFLSGNTIYF,TGTGCCAGTAGTACCGGACAGGCTGATTTCCTCTCTGGAAACACCATATATTTT
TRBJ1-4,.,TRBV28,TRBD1,CASSLNPGTGGEKLFF,TGTGCCAGCAGTTTGAATCCCGGGACAGGGGGTGAAAAACTGTTTTTT
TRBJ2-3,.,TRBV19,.,CASSIADTQYF,TGTGCCAGTAGTATCGCAGATACGCAGTATTTT
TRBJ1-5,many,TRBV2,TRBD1,CASSPNRGSNQPQHF,TGTGCCAGCAGTCCTAACAGGGGATCGAATCAGCCCCAGCATTTT
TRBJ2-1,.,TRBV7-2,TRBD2,CASSFVQRGGNNEQFF,TGTGCCAGCAGCTTCGTCCAGCGGGGGGGAAACAATGAGCAGTTCTTC
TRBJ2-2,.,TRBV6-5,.,CASRNRGGTGELFF,TGTGCCAGCAGGAACAGGGGGGGCACCGGGGAGCTGTTTTTT
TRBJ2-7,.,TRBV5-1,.,CASSRGAGDEQYF,TGCGCCAGCAGTCGGGGGGCCGGCGACGAGCAGTACTTC
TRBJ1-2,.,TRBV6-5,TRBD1,CASSPGQGRGGYTF,TGTGCCAGCAGTCCGGGACAGGGAAGAGGTGGCTACACCTTC
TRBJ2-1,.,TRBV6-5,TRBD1,CASRNRGTNEQFF,TGTGCCAGCAGGAACAGGGGGACGAATGAGCAGTTCTTC
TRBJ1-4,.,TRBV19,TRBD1,CASSSRQGSEKLFF,TGTGCCAGTAGTTCTCGACAGGGGTCTGAAAAACTGTTTTTT
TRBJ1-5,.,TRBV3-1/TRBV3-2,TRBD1,CASSQGQGAQGQPQHF,TGTGCCAGCAGCCAAGGACAGGGGGCTCAGGGGCAGCCCCAGCATTTT
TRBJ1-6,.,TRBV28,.,CASFEPNSPLHF,TGTGCCAGCTTCGAGCCTAATTCACCCCTCCACTTT
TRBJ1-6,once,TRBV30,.,CAWSVSGASGSPLHF,TGTGCCTGGAGTGTTTCGGGGGCTAGCGGCTCACCCCTCCACTTT
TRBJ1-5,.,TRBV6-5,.,CASSYSTSGQPQHF,TGTGCCAGCAGTTACTCGACCTCAGGGCAGCCCCAGCATTTT
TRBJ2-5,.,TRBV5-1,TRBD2,CASSLRGGDKTQYF,TGCGCCAGCAGCTTGCGCGGGGGGGATAAGACCCAGTACTTC
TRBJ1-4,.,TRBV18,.,CASSPTATNEKLFF,TGTGCCAGCTCACCGACAGCAACTAATGAAAAACTGTTTTTT
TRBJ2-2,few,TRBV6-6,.,CASSPGTGTGELFF,TGTGCCAGCAGTCCAGGGACTGGGACCGGGGAGCTGTTTTTT
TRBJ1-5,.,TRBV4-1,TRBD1,CASSPQQGAAGNQPQHF,TGCGCCAGCAGCCCCCAACAGGGGGCGGCGGGCAATCAGCCCCAGCATTTT
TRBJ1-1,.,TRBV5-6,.,CASSLGLRVGTEAFF,TGTGCCAGCAGCTTGGGTTTGCGGGTTGGCACTGAAGCTTTCTTT
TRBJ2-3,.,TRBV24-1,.,CATQEESLDTQYF,TGTGCCACCCAGGAGGAGTCTTTGGATACGCAGTATTTT
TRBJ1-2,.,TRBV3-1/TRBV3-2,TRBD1,CASSQDGGQAYYGYTF,TGTGCCAGCAGCCAAGACGGAGGACAGGCCTACTATGGCTACACCTTC
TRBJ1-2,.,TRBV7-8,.,CASSLDVEIYGYTF,TGTGCCAGCAGCTTAGACGTGGAGATTTATGGCTACACCTTC
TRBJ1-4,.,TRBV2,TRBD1,CASSGLQGLKPANEKLFF,TGTGCCAGCAGTGGATTACAGGGGCTAAAGCCTGCTAATGAAAAACTGTTTTTT
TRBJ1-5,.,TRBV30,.,CAWSVQDNQPQHF,TGTGCCTGGAGTGTACAGGACAATCAGCCCCAGCATTTT
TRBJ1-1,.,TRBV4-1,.,CASSRAGEGTEAFF,TGCGCCAGCAGCCGTGCAGGGGAGGGCACTGAAGCTTTCTTT
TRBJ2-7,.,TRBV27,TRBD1,CASSLSFPGQGAKQYF,TGTGCCAGCAGTTTATCCTTTCCGGGACAGGGGGCGAAACAGTACTTC
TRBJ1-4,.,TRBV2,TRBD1,CASSARTGGSEKLFF,TGTGCCAGCAGCGCTAGGACAGGGGGGAGTGAAAAACTGTTTTTT
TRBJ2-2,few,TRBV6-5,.,CASRRGRGRTGELFF,TGTGCCAGCAGGCGCGGGCGGGGGCGCACCGGGGAGCTGTTTTTT
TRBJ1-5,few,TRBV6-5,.,CASTPNSNQPQHF,TGTGCCAGCACCCCTAATAGCAATCAGCCCCAGCATTTT
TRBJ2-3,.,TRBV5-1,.,CASSAQVSTDTQYF,TGCGCCAGCAGCGCACAGGTTAGCACAGATACGCAGTATTTT
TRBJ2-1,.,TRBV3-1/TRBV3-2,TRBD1,CASSLTRDSYNEQFF,TGTGCCAGCAGCCTAACCCGGGACAGTTACAATGAGCAGTTCTTC
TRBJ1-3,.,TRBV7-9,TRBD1,CASSVTGMTGNTIYF,TGTGCCAGCAGCGTGACAGGGATGACTGGAAACACCATATATTTT
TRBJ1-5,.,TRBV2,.,CASSRGVGQPQHF,TGTGCCAGCAGTCGGGGGGTTGGTCAGCCCCAGCATTTT
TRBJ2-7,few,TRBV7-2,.,CASSLGGTRNYEQYF,TGTGCCAGCAGCTTAGGGGGGACAAGGAACTACGAGCAGTACTTC
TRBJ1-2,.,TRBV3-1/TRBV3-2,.,CASSPPGLNGIWDGYTF,TGTGCCAGCAGTCCACCGGGTTTAAACGGGATTTGGGATGGCTACACCTTC
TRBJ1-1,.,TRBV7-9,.,CASSLRSGGFTEAFF,TGTGCCAGCAGCTTACGGAGCGGGGGCTTCACTGAAGCTTTCTTT
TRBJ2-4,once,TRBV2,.,CASSGGTLNIQYF,TGTGCCAGCAGTGGGGGGACACTCAACATTCAGTACTTC
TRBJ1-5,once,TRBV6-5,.,CASSYSGRGNQPQHF,TGTGCCAGCAGTTACTCCGGCAGGGGCAATCAGCCCCAGCATTTT
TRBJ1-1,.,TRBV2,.,CASNSRSRGAEAFF,TGTGCCAGCAACTCCCGGAGCAGGGGCGCTGAAGCTTTCTTT